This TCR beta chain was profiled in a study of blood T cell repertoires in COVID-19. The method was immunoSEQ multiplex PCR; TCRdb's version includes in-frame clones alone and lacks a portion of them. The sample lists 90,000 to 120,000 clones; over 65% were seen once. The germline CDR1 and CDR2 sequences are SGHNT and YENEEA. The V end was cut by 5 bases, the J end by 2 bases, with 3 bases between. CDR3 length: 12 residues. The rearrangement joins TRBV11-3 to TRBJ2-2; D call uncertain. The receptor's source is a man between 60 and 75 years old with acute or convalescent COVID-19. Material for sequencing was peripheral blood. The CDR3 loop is CASSTNTGELFF. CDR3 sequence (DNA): TGTGCCAGCAGCACAAACACCGGGGAGCTGTTTTTT.